The next 26 T cell receptor beta chains were all read from a single sample in a study of shared clonotypes between healthy human individuals. TCRdb's table, derived via immunoSEQ multiplex PCR, lists solely in-frame clones and lacks some. This table has roughly 1 million clones, about 74% appearing once. The sequencing sample was made of memory CD4+ T cells sorted from blood. Subset meaning: CD45RA-negative fraction. Source of these receptors: a man younger than 30 in good health.

The V and J genes are TRBV27 and TRBJ2-4; 10 nucleotides align to TRBD2. The CDR3 runs to 20 residues. Germline CDR1 MNHEY, CDR2 SMNVEV (reference sequence). Trimming cost V 5 bases and J 0 bases; bases outside gene matches: 16. CDR3 nucleotides: TGTGCCAGCAGTCCCAATCCAGCGGGGGGGCTCTCACTAGCCAAAAACATTCAGTACTTC. It yields the protein CASSPNPAGGLSLAKNIQYF.

The V gene is TRBV27, the J gene TRBJ2-3, with D perhaps matching TRBD1 (6 bases). Trimming stripped 2 bases from V and 2 bases from J, with 8 bases between. The CDR3 is 14 amino acids. Germline CDR1 and CDR2: MNHEY and SMNVEV (reference sequence). CDR3 sequence: CASSLQGITDTQYF. For the CDR3, the DNA is TGTGCCAGCAGTTTACAGGGGATCACAGATACGCAGTATTTT.

Comment on this clone: The same CDR3 is also encoded by other DNA sequences in this sample. The chain is built from TRBV5-1 and TRBJ1-2; 8 bases fit TRBD1. The CDR3 consists of 14 residues. V lost 2 bases, J lost 8 bases, and 8 bases stayed unmatched. Germline V gives CDR1 SGHRS, CDR2 YFSETQ. For the CDR3, the DNA is TGCGCCAGCAGCTTCGGACAGGGCGGGTACGGCTACACCTTC. Translated, it gives CASSFGQGGYGYTF.

This chain uses TRBV4-1 with TRBJ2-7; D perhaps matches TRBD1 (5 bases). CDR3 length: 14 residues. CDR1 is MGHRA and CDR2 is YSYEKL in the germline V gene. The V and J ends lost 0 bases and 3 bases respectively, with 9 bases between them. This CDR3 reads CASSQDDRSYEQYF. CDR3 in DNA: TGCGCCAGCAGCCAAGATGACAGAAGCTACGAGCAGTACTTC.

This clone has just a few counts. The gene calls are TRBV6-1 and TRBJ1-2, with a tentative D call TRBD1 (5 bases). V lost 1 base to trimming and J lost 2 bases, with 8 bases between them. Germline V lookup: CDR1 MNHNS, CDR2 SASEGT. The CDR3 is made up of 14 amino acids. The CDR3 bases are TGTGCCAGCAGTGAAGGGACATCAAACTATGGCTACACCTTC. Translated: CASSEGTSNYGYTF.

This chain uses TRBV7-9 with TRBJ1-2; weak D call: TRBD1 (5 bases). Germline CDR1 is SEHNR and CDR2 is FQNEAQ (reference sequence). The CDR3 covers 17 residues. The V end lost 5 bases, the J end lost 6 bases, and 25 bases lay between the germline ends. The CDR3: CASSPLGGVGGGDGYTF. In DNA form, the CDR3 reads TGTGCCAGCAGCCCCCTTGGGGGGGTCGGTGGTGGGGATGGCTACACCTTC.

This chain connects TRBV6-1 to TRBJ2-5; D gene uncertain. V was trimmed by 5 bases and J by 0 bases, leaving 7 bases between them. The CDR3 is 13 residues long. CDR1 MNHNS and CDR2 SASEGT come from the germline V gene. CDR3 sequence (DNA): TGTGCCAGCAGTAGGCAGGACCAAGAGACCCAGTACTTC. Encoded protein: CASSRQDQETQYF.

V gene TRBV30 combines with J gene TRBJ1-2; D unclear. Germline V gene data show CDR1 as GTSNPN and CDR2 as SVGIG (reference sequence). CDR3 length equals 11 residues. Between the trimmed V and J ends, which lost 4 bases and 4 bases, there was a span of 7 bases. The CDR3 DNA reads TGTGCCTGGACAGGCGTCTATGGCTACACCTTC. This gives the protein CAWTGVYGYTF.

J is TRBJ2-7 and V is TRBV5-4, with no clear D. The CDR3 sequence is 11 residues long. Germline CDR1 reads SGHNT; CDR2 reads YYREEE (reference sequence). The ends were cut back, 6 bases at V and 4 bases at J, with 8 bases in the middle. CDR3 in amino acids: CASNLWYEQYF. The CDR3 nucleotides are TGTGCCAGCAACCTCTGGTACGAGCAGTACTTC.

V and J are TRBV2 and TRBJ2-5, with 10 bases matching TRBD1. This CDR3 is built from 19 residues. Germline V lookup: CDR1 SNHLY, CDR2 FYNNEI. V lost 10 bases to trimming and J lost 2 bases; unmatched junction nucleotides: 22. This chain's CDR3 is CATSRGGTGAGVEQETQYF. CDR3 coding DNA: TGTGCCACCAGCCGAGGAGGGACAGGGGCAGGGGTGGAACAAGAGACCCAGTACTTC. The variable domain in full, with the rest retrieved from reference TRBV2 and TRBJ2-5, is EPEVTQTPSHQVTQMGQEVILRCVPISNHLYFYWYRQILGQKVEFLVSFYNNEISEKSEIFDDQFSVERPDGSNFTLKIRSTKLEDSAMYFCATSRGGTGAGVEQETQYFGPGTRLLVL.

This chain joins TRBV5-1 and TRBJ2-3; 14 bases match TRBD2. Losses at the gene ends were 4 bases for V and 9 bases for J; bases not matched to a gene: 10. This CDR3 is built from 16 residues. The V gene's germline CDR1 is SGHRS and CDR2 YFSETQ. CDR3 coding DNA: TGCGCCAGCAGCCCAGGGACTAGCGGGAGTTCGGCGACGCAGTATTTT. This codes for CASSPGTSGSSATQYF.

This clone appeared many times. The chain links TRBV5-1 to TRBJ2-7; D unresolved. The germline CDR1 and CDR2 sequences are SGHRS and YFSETQ. V was shortened by 6 bases and J by 3 bases, with 10 bases between the two germline ends. The CDR3 runs to 12 residues. DNA for the CDR3: TGCGCCAGCACCAGCATCCACTACGAGCAGTACTTC. Its protein is CASTSIHYEQYF.

V is TRBV5-1 and J is TRBJ2-3, with TRBD2 as a possible D gene (6 bases). This CDR3 contains 14 residues. V was trimmed by 2 bases and J by 5 bases, leaving 12 bases between them. Germline V gene lookup returns CDR1 SGHRS and CDR2 YFSETQ. CDR3 sequence (DNA): TGCGCCAGCAGCTTTAGCGGACTGGGAGATACGCAGTATTTT. This gives the protein CASSFSGLGDTQYF.

The chain uses TRBV5-1 and TRBJ2-5, with a tentative D call TRBD2 (7 bases). V lost 2 bases to trimming and J lost 5 bases, with 16 bases between them. Germline V CDR1 and CDR2: SGHRS, YFSETQ. This CDR3 is built from 15 residues. CDR3 coding DNA: TGCGCCAGCAGCTTATCCGGGGGGCGAGGGGAGACCCAGTACTTC. It codes for CASSLSGGRGETQYF. Using reference TRBV5-1 and TRBJ2-5 for the parts outside the CDR3, the full variable domain is KAGVTQTPRYLIKTRGQQVTLSCSPISGHRSVSWYQQTPGQGLQFLFEYFSETQRNKGNFPGRFSGRQFSNSRSEMNVSTLELGDSALYLCASSLSGGRGETQYFGPGTRLLVL.

The V gene is TRBV18, the J gene TRBJ2-1; D gene ambiguous. Germline V gene data show CDR1 as KGHSH and CDR2 as LQKENI. Trimming pared 3 bases from V and 9 bases from J, leaving 6 bases between. The CDR3 has 11 residues. CDR3 loop: CASSPHSEQFF. As DNA, the CDR3 is TGTGCCAGCTCACCTCACTCTGAGCAGTTCTTC.

This sequence joins TRBV7-9 and TRBJ2-7; D gene uncertain. CDR3 length: 13 amino acids. Germline CDR1 and CDR2: SEHNR and FQNEAQ (reference sequence). V was trimmed by 2 bases and J by 7 bases, leaving 12 bases between them. The CDR3 nucleotides read TGTGCCAGCAGCTTATCAGGCACCGAGGAGCAGTACTTC. This codes for CASSLSGTEEQYF. Full variable domain (missing parts from reference TRBV7-9 and TRBJ2-7): DTGVSQNPRHKITKRGQNVTFRCDPISEHNRLYWYRQTLGQGPEFLTYFQNEAQLEKSRLLSDRFSAERPKGSFSTLEIQRTEQGDSAMYLCASSLSGTEEQYFGPGTRLTVT.

The V gene is TRBV2, the J gene TRBJ2-7; TRBD1 matches at 11 bases. From germline, CDR1 is SNHLY and CDR2 FYNNEI. V lost 9 bases, J lost 6 bases, and 13 bases stayed unmatched. CDR3 length: 15 residues. The CDR3 DNA follows: TGTGCCAGTACAGCTTCGGGACAGGGGGTTGGCGAGCAGTACTTC. Translating it yields CASTASGQGVGEQYF.

The V and J genes are TRBV6-4 and TRBJ2-1; D not certain. Trimming stripped 5 bases from V and 5 bases from J, with 10 bases between. The CDR3 is made up of 13 amino acids. CDR1 and CDR2 from the germline V gene are MRHNA and SNTAGT. The CDR3 DNA follows: TGTGCCAGCAGTCTAAGGAATAACAATGAGCAGTTCTTC. Protein: CASSLRNNNEQFF.

The chain links TRBV19 to TRBJ1-2; tentative D call: TRBD1 (6 bases). V was cut by 5 bases and J by 3 bases, with 13 bases left in between. There are 14 residues in the CDR3. Looked up from germline, CDR1 is LNHDA and CDR2 is SQIVND (reference sequence). The CDR3 nucleotides are TGTGCCAGTAGTCCCACGACAGGAGACTATGGCTACACCTTC. Its translation: CASSPTTGDYGYTF.

This sequence joins TRBV6-1 and TRBJ1-1; a possible D gene is TRBD1 (5 bases). Trimming shortened V by 7 bases and J by 2 bases, and 11 bases separated the two germline ends. Germline V gene data show CDR1 as MNHNS and CDR2 as SASEGT. The CDR3 covers 13 residues. CDR3 amino acids: CASILRGNTEAFF. CDR3 sequence (DNA): TGTGCCAGCATTTTAAGGGGAAACACTGAAGCTTTCTTT.

CDR3 bases: TGCGCCAGCAGCACACAGGGGTTTAGTACGACTGAAGCTTTCTTT. Amino acid sequence: CASSTQGFSTTEAFF. V and J are TRBV4-3 and TRBJ1-1; 7 nucleotides match TRBD1. Per germline, CDR1 LGHNA and CDR2 YSLEER. The CDR3 has 15 residues. V gave up 5 bases and J gave up 5 bases; unmatched junction bases: 11.

V is TRBV7-9 and J is TRBJ2-5; D unresolved. The V end lost 2 bases, the J end lost 2 bases, and 12 bases lay between the germline ends. Germline V lookup: CDR1 SEHNR, CDR2 FQNEAQ (reference sequence). The CDR3 extends over 15 amino acids. The CDR3 region is CASSLFVQPQETQYF. The CDR3 nucleotides read TGTGCCAGCAGCTTATTCGTGCAGCCACAAGAGACCCAGTACTTC.

V is TRBV7-9 and J is TRBJ2-4; D is ambiguous. The germline V gene encodes CDR1 SEHNR and CDR2 FQNEAQ (reference sequence). Trimming removed 3 bases from V and 0 bases from J, with 18 bases in between. The CDR3 contains 18 residues. This CDR3 is CASSFLVGNIVAKNIQYF. In DNA form, the CDR3 reads TGTGCCAGCAGCTTCCTGGTAGGGAATATTGTAGCCAAAAACATTCAGTACTTC.

This clone showed up just a few times. This chain connects TRBV10-3 to TRBJ2-2; perhaps D is TRBD1 or TRBD2 (6 bases each). Per the germline V gene, CDR1 is ENHRY and CDR2 is SYGVKD. The length of the CDR3 is 15 residues. Trimming shortened V by 3 bases and J by 4 bases, and 12 bases separated the two germline ends. The CDR3: CAISDRGAPTGELFF. The CDR3 bases are TGTGCCATCAGTGATAGGGGGGCGCCCACCGGGGAGCTGTTTTTT.

Regarding this clone: Distinct nucleotide sequences in the sample also encode this CDR3. The genes are TRBV25-1 and TRBJ1-2; D ambiguous. With 5 bases removed from V and 5 bases from J, the gap between germline ends came to 9 bases. Germline V CDR1 and CDR2: MGHDK, SYGVNS. The CDR3 length is 12 residues. DNA for the CDR3: TGTGCCAGCAGTAAGGGCAGTTATGGCTACACCTTC. This encodes CASSKGSYGYTF.

The rearrangement uses TRBV7-2 and TRBJ2-1; 14 nucleotides match TRBD2. J lost 9 bases, V lost 5 bases, and 6 bases had no gene match. In germline, CDR1 is SGHTA, CDR2 FQGNSA. This CDR3 has 15 amino acids. The CDR3 reads CASSPGLAGEIEQFF. The CDR3 coding sequence is TGTGCCAGCAGCCCGGGACTAGCGGGAGAAATTGAGCAGTTCTTC.